This TCR beta chain was identified in a study of blood T cell repertoires in COVID-19. Seattle patients were enrolled while actively infected and followed longitudinally. The table came from immunoSEQ multiplex PCR; TCRdb's copy has only in-frame clones and leaves some out. The sample includes roughly 120,000 clones, more than 80% of them seen just once. The CDR3 is 17 residues long. Germline trimming cut 0 bases from V and 1 base from J; bases unmatched to any gene: 6. The germline V gene has CDR1 SGHVS and CDR2 FQNEAQ. The rearrangement links TRBV7-8 to TRBJ2-7; 10 positions agree with TRBD2. This TCR derives from a woman of 80 years or more with COVID-19, enrolled during active disease. The sample comprised peripheral blood. The CDR3 sequence: CASSLAHTSGMSYEQYF. In DNA form, the CDR3 reads TGTGCCAGCAGCTTAGCGCATACTAGCGGGATGTCCTACGAGCAGTACTTC. Together with reference TRBV7-8 and TRBJ2-7, the CDR3 gives the full variable domain: GAGVSQSPRYKVAKRGQDVALRCDPISGHVSLFWYQQALGQGPEFLTYFQNEAQLDKSGLPSDRFFAERPEGSVSTLKIQRTQQEDSAVYLCASSLAHTSGMSYEQYFGPGTRLTVT.